One T cell receptor beta chain is described in this entry. The antigen is unknown. This sample was included in a study of shared clonotypes between healthy human individuals. Overall study findings and caveats: Non-shared clonotypes displayed generation probabilities falling below those of clonotypes present in all four donors. Naive subsets tended to show greater estimated richness than memory subsets.

V was trimmed by 6 bases and J by 3 bases, leaving 11 bases between them. CDR1 is MNHNS, CDR2 SASEGT, per germline. This CDR3 is 13 amino acids long. Assay execution proceeded at the deep level. The input for sorted-subset replicate PCRs was around 210 ng DNA, 30,000 or so T cell genomes. This table comes from immunoSEQ multiplex PCR, and its TCRdb copy is limited to in-frame clones, with some not included. The sample lists more than 2 million clones, 90% to 95% occurring once. The TCR sequence derives from a man in his late teens or twenties in good health. The chain uses TRBV6-1 and TRBJ1-2, with a weak D call TRBD1 (6 bases). The sequencing sample was made of naive CD4+ T cells sorted from blood. Described subset: CD45RA+ positively selected. CDR3 region: CASSKRTDYGYTF. Written as DNA, the CDR3 is TGTGCCAGCAGCAAAAGGACAGACTATGGCTACACCTTC.